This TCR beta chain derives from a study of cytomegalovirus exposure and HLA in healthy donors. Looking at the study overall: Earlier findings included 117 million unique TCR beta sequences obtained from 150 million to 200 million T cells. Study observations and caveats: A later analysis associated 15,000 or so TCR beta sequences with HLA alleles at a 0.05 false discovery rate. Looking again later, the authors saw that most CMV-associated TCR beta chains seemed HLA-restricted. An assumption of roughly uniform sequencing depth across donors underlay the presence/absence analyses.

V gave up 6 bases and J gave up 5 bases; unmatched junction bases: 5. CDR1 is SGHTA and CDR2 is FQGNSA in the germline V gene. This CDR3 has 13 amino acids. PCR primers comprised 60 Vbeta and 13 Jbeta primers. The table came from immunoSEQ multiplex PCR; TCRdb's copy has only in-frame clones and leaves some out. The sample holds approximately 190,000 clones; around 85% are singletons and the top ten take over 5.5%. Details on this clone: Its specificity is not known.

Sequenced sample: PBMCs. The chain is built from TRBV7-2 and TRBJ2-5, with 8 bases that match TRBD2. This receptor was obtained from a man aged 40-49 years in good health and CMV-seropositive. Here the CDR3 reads CASRRLAYETQYF. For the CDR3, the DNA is TGTGCCAGCAGGAGACTAGCGTATGAGACCCAGTACTTC.